These 28 T cell receptor beta chains originate from one sample sequenced in a study of blood T cell repertoires in COVID-19. Sequencing used immunoSEQ multiplex PCR; TCRdb keeps in-frame clones, though not all of them. The sample has 190,000 or so clones, around 86% seen once. Sequenced sample: PBMCs or T cells enriched from blood (not recorded which). The receptors come from a woman aged 30 to 39 who had recovered from COVID-19.

V gene TRBV7-2 combines with J gene TRBJ2-7, with 11 bases identical to TRBD1. Germline V CDR1 and CDR2: SGHTA, FQGNSA. V trimming: 5 bases; J trimming: 4 bases; junction bases outside the gene matches: 7. The CDR3 extends over 15 amino acids. In DNA, the CDR3 is TGTGCCAGCAGCCTTCCGGGACAGGGGGTGTACGAGCAGTACTTC. As protein: CASSLPGQGVYEQYF.

The genes are TRBV19 and TRBJ1-2, with TRBD1 identical over 7 bases. The CDR3 totals 14 residues. The ends lost 6 bases at V and 2 bases at J; junction bases unmatched: 6. Germline V gene data show CDR1 as LNHDA and CDR2 as SQIVND (reference sequence). CDR3 region: CASRGGGFNYGYTF. CDR3 coding DNA: TGTGCCAGTAGAGGAGGGGGCTTCAACTATGGCTACACCTTC.

Details on this clone: A read error may produce the germline difference seen at one junction end. The genes are TRBV2 and TRBJ2-1; D is possibly TRBD1 (6 bases). Per the germline V gene, CDR1 is SNHLY and CDR2 is FYNNEI. This CDR3 contains 14 residues. The CDR3 DNA follows: TGTGCCAGCAGCGAAGAACAGGGTGTGAATGAGCAGTTCTTC. It yields the protein CASSEEQGVNEQFF.

The chain has TRBV6-5 and TRBJ2-7; 9 bases are a match to TRBD2. V dropped 5 bases and J dropped 2; count of bases not matched to a gene: 7. Germline loops: CDR1 MNHEY, CDR2 SVGAGI. CDR3 length: 15 amino acids. In DNA form, the CDR3 reads TGTGCCAGCAGTCCCCCGCTAGCGGGAACCTACGAGCAGTACTTC. Residues: CASSPPLAGTYEQYF.

This chain joins TRBV6-1 and TRBJ1-4; weak D call: TRBD1 (5 bases). This CDR3 has 16 residues. Germline V lookup: CDR1 MNHNS, CDR2 SASEGT. The V and J ends lost 2 bases and 6 bases respectively, with 16 bases between them. CDR3 region: CASSEIYTGAHEKLFF. The CDR3 DNA is TGTGCCAGCAGTGAAATTTATACAGGTGCGCATGAAAAACTGTTTTTT.

The gene calls are TRBV29-1 and TRBJ2-1; TRBD2 matches at 9 bases. The germline V gene encodes CDR1 SQVTM and CDR2 ANQGSEA. CDR3 length equals 14 residues. The V gene end was trimmed by 6 bases and the J gene end by 7 bases; junction bases not matched to a gene: 10. CDR3 in DNA: TGCAGCGTGGGCCAGGGGACTAGCACTAATGAGCAGTTCTTC. It yields the protein CSVGQGTSTNEQFF.

In this sample, this clone turned up once. The chain couples TRBV11-2 to TRBJ2-5, with 9 bases that match TRBD2. CDR1 SGHAT and CDR2 FQNNGV come from the germline V gene. The V gene end was trimmed by 6 bases and the J gene end by 5 bases; junction bases not matched to a gene: 13. There are 16 residues in the CDR3. The CDR3 DNA is TGTGCCAGCAGGCTTACCCCGGGACTAGCATGGGAGACCCAGTACTTC. Its protein product is CASRLTPGLAWETQYF.

The chain has TRBV19 and TRBJ1-1, with D possibly matching TRBD1 (5 bases). The germline CDR1 and CDR2 sequences are LNHDA and SQIVND (reference sequence). The CDR3 length is 15 residues. Between the trimmed V and J ends, which lost 8 bases and 6 bases, there was a span of 22 bases. The CDR3, as DNA: TGTGCCAGTCGCAGCCTACGCAGGGAAGGTCCTGAAGCTTTCTTT. It codes for CASRSLRREGPEAFF.

V is TRBV2 and J is TRBJ2-7, with a weak D call TRBD1 (6 bases). Per germline, CDR1 SNHLY and CDR2 FYNNEI. There are 12 residues in the CDR3. The V end lost 2 bases, the J end lost 12 bases, and 14 bases lay between the germline ends. The CDR3 sequence is CASSETGRGGYF. For the CDR3, the DNA is TGTGCCAGCAGTGAAACGGGTAGAGGGGGGTACTTC.

This clone appeared once. The genes are TRBV27 and TRBJ1-1; D possibly corresponds to TRBD1 (5 bases). From germline, CDR1 is MNHEY and CDR2 SMNVEV (reference sequence). The V end was cut by 2 bases, the J end by 6 bases, with 16 bases between. The CDR3 extends over 15 amino acids. The CDR3, as DNA: TGTGCCAGCAGTTTACGGGGGAATGGGGCCTCTGAAGCTTTCTTT. Translated: CASSLRGNGASEAFF.

This chain joins TRBV5-6 and TRBJ1-1, with D possibly being TRBD1 (6 bases). Germline CDR1 SGHDT, CDR2 YYEEEE. The V end was cut by 4 bases, the J end by 7 bases, with 11 bases between. This CDR3 has 12 amino acids. The CDR3 spells CASSLGQFEAFF. DNA for the CDR3: TGTGCCAGCAGCCTCGGACAGTTTGAAGCTTTCTTT.

This chain joins TRBV2 and TRBJ2-2; D remains ambiguous. Trimming removed 7 bases at V and 5 bases at J, with 5 bases between. The CDR3 length is 11 residues. Per the germline V gene, CDR1 is SNHLY and CDR2 is FYNNEI. CDR3 DNA sequence: TGTGCCAGCACAGGTACCGGGGAGCTGTTTTTT. Amino acids: CASTGTGELFF.

This clone has at least ten counts. V gene TRBV27 combines with J gene TRBJ2-7; 10 bases map to TRBD1. This CDR3 has 16 amino acids. Trimming removed 3 bases from V and 0 bases from J; junction bases left unmatched: 5. The V gene's germline CDR1 is MNHEY and CDR2 SMNVEV (reference sequence). The CDR3, as DNA: TGTGCCAGCAGTTTGGGAGACAGGGGGCTCTCCTACGAGCAGTACTTC. It is translated as CASSLGDRGLSYEQYF.

V usage is TRBV2 and J usage is TRBJ1-2, with D unclear. CDR1 and CDR2 (germline): SNHLY, FYNNEI. The CDR3 totals 13 residues. The ends were cut back, 1 base at V and 6 bases at J, with 9 bases in the middle. The CDR3 DNA follows: TGTGCCAGCAGTGAAGGTGCGACTCATGGCTACACCTTC. This translates into CASSEGATHGYTF.

J is TRBJ2-7 and V is TRBV21-1; TRBD1 was called by the table and not checked on the DNA. TRBV21-1 is reported as a pseudogene. The CDR3 is 13 residues long. The CDR3 loop is CAGFGQVLYEQYF. CDR3 DNA sequence: TGTGCCGGATTTGGACAGGTTCTCTACGAGCAGTACTTC.

The chain joins TRBV27 to TRBJ1-6, with a possible D match to TRBD1 (6 bases). Germline V gene data show CDR1 as MNHEY and CDR2 as SMNVEV (reference sequence). The length of the CDR3 is 17 residues. Between the trimmed V and J ends, which lost 0 bases and 10 bases, there was a span of 19 bases. The CDR3 region has the DNA TGTGCCAGCAGTTTATCTTCCCTCAGGGACATCTGGTCACCCCTCCACTTT. Residues: CASSLSSLRDIWSPLHF.

CDR3 sequence reads: CSARREQFF. The CDR3 DNA sequence: TGCAGCGCCCGCAGGGAGCAGTTCTTC. This chain connects TRBV29-1 to TRBJ2-1; D uncertain. Germline CDR1 and CDR2: SQVTM and ANQGSEA. The CDR3 consists of 9 residues. V lost 7 bases to trimming and J lost 10 bases, with 8 bases between them.

The chain employs TRBV3-1 (or the pseudogene TRBV3-2) and TRBJ2-5, with 7 bases matching TRBD1. V was pared by 0 bases and J by 5 bases, with 9 bases of the junction left unmatched. The CDR3 has 16 residues. Per the germline V gene, CDR1 is LGHDT and CDR2 is YNNKEL (reference sequence). The CDR3: CASSQDRIQGRETQYF. The DNA of the CDR3 is TGTGCCAGCAGCCAAGATCGGATACAGGGGCGGGAGACCCAGTACTTC.

The chain joins TRBV19 to TRBJ2-3; TRBD2 agrees at 7 bases. This CDR3 comprises 14 residues. The germline CDR1 and CDR2 sequences are LNHDA and SQIVND (reference sequence). Trimming cost V 3 bases and J 4 bases; bases outside gene matches: 4. The DNA for the CDR3 is TGTGCCAGTAGTATCAGACTAGCTGCAGATACGCAGTATTTT. The encoded protein is CASSIRLAADTQYF.

This clone has only a few counts. V usage is TRBV29-1 and J usage is TRBJ2-7; a weak D match, TRBD2 (6 bases). Per the germline V gene, CDR1 is SQVTM and CDR2 is ANQGSEA. V dropped 4 bases and J dropped 7 bases, with 17 bases sitting between them. The CDR3 length is 13 residues. The CDR3 sequence is CSVGNFSGLEQYF. The CDR3 DNA reads as TGCAGCGTTGGAAATTTTTCAGGACTAGAGCAGTACTTC.

The chain employs TRBV2 and TRBJ2-7, with 16 bases lining up with TRBD2. The CDR3 length is 17 residues. V lost 5 bases, J lost 3 bases, and 7 bases stayed unmatched. The germline V gene has CDR1 SNHLY and CDR2 FYNNEI. This CDR3 reads CASSLGTSGRADYEQYF. The CDR3 region has the DNA TGTGCCAGCAGTCTGGGGACTAGCGGGAGGGCCGACTACGAGCAGTACTTC. The full variable domain, completed using reference TRBV2 and TRBJ2-7, is EPEVTQTPSHQVTQMGQEVILRCVPISNHLYFYWYRQILGQKVEFLVSFYNNEISEKSEIFDDQFSVERPDGSNFTLKIRSTKLEDSAMYFCASSLGTSGRADYEQYFGPGTRLTVT.

CDR3 in amino acids: CASSTLRSDSFPNTGELFF. In DNA, the CDR3 is TGTGCCAGTAGTACCCTTAGATCAGACTCCTTCCCTAACACCGGGGAGCTGTTTTTT. V is TRBV19 and J is TRBJ2-2; D remains unclear. The V end lost 4 bases, the J end lost 2 bases, and 23 bases lay between the germline ends. There are 19 residues in the CDR3. In germline, CDR1 is LNHDA, CDR2 SQIVND (reference sequence).

The chain combines TRBV18 with TRBJ1-4; TRBD1 is a possible D gene (5 bases). Germline V lookup: CDR1 KGHSH, CDR2 LQKENI. Between the trimmed V and J ends, which lost 4 bases and 4 bases, there was a span of 16 bases. This CDR3 contains 16 residues. CDR3 sequence (DNA): TGTGCCAGCTCACGACGAACAGGCCAAGTTAATGAAAAACTGTTTTTT. It is translated as CASSRRTGQVNEKLFF.

The chain links TRBV7-9 to TRBJ1-5, with 7 positions matching TRBD1. V trimming: 2 bases; J trimming: 5 bases; junction bases outside the gene matches: 12. CDR3 length: 17 residues. Looked up from germline, CDR1 is SEHNR and CDR2 is FQNEAQ (reference sequence). The CDR3 here is CASSLKRGGAWYQPQHF. The CDR3 DNA is TGTGCCAGCAGCTTAAAAAGAGGGGGCGCATGGTATCAGCCCCAGCATTTT.

Worth noting for this clone: One end of the junction varies from germline; a read error may be responsible. The J gene is TRBJ2-3, the V gene TRBV29-1; 9 bases map to TRBD1. Germline V CDR1 and CDR2: SQVTM, ANQGSEA. This CDR3 spans 17 amino acids. CDR3 sequence (DNA): TGCAGCGTCGAAGGGCAACAGGGGGCATATGTGGGGTCCACGCAGTATTTT. Protein: CSVEGQQGAYVGSTQYF.

J is TRBJ2-7 and V is TRBV6-5, with 7 bases aligning to TRBD2. V lost 7 bases and J lost 2; bases outside the gene matches: 8. The CDR3 spans 14 residues. CDR1 and CDR2 (germline): MNHEY, SVGAGI. For the CDR3, the DNA is TGTGCCAGCAACTCCGGGACTAATACCTACGAGCAGTACTTC. This sequence encodes CASNSGTNTYEQYF.

This chain joins TRBV6-1 and TRBJ1-2; 7 positions match TRBD1. The J segment lost 4 bases and the V segment lost 2 bases, leaving 19 bases of the junction unmatched. The CDR3 runs to 19 residues. Per germline, CDR1 MNHNS and CDR2 SASEGT. The CDR3 region has the DNA TGTGCCAGCAGTGAAATCGTTCCCGGACAGGTCCTTTCTGCCTATGGCTACACCTTC. This gives the protein CASSEIVPGQVLSAYGYTF.

The rearrangement joins TRBV5-1 to TRBJ2-7; TRBD1 matches at 8 bases. The CDR3 length is 13 residues. CDR1 is SGHRS, CDR2 YFSETQ, per germline. Trimming cost V 5 bases and J 5 bases; bases outside gene matches: 6. CDR3 residues: CASRSAGGDEQYF. Here the CDR3 DNA reads TGCGCCAGCAGGAGTGCAGGGGGCGACGAGCAGTACTTC. Looking up the rest from reference TRBV5-1 and TRBJ2-7 gives the full variable domain: KAGVTQTPRYLIKTRGQQVTLSCSPISGHRSVSWYQQTPGQGLQFLFEYFSETQRNKGNFPGRFSGRQFSNSRSEMNVSTLELGDSALYLCASRSAGGDEQYFGPGTRLTVT.